Given below is one T cell receptor beta chain in context. Antigen specificity is unknown. The CDR3 contains 15 residues. The germline gives CDR1 SGHTA, CDR2 FQGNSA. Profiling relied on immunoSEQ multiplex PCR, and the TCRdb table lists in-frame clones only, not all of them. The table lists some 60,000 clones, around 94% of them singletons, with approximately 17% in the top ten. The data were obtained in a study of human versus mouse CDR3 diversity and MHC coevolution. Study-wide results and limits: Human CDR3s averaged more deletions and insertions than mouse CDR3s. Most of the three human donors had the lowest clonal inequality. In humans, T-cell selection involved about 6 MHC II alleles.

Sorting isolated naive CD4 T cells lacking CD45RO and expressing CD62L. The source material was naive CD4+ T cells from blood. The subset: CD45RO-negative CD62L-positive naive CD4 T cells. The receptor comes from a person aged 55 to 75 in good health. The chain joins TRBV7-2 to TRBJ2-7; 9 bases map to TRBD2. The J call is uncertain, as TRBJ2-1 better fits the DNA end. The CDR3 sequence: CASSFSGSSYNEQFF. The CDR3 DNA is TGTGCCAGCAGCTTTAGCGGGAGCTCCTACAATGAGCAGTTCTTC.